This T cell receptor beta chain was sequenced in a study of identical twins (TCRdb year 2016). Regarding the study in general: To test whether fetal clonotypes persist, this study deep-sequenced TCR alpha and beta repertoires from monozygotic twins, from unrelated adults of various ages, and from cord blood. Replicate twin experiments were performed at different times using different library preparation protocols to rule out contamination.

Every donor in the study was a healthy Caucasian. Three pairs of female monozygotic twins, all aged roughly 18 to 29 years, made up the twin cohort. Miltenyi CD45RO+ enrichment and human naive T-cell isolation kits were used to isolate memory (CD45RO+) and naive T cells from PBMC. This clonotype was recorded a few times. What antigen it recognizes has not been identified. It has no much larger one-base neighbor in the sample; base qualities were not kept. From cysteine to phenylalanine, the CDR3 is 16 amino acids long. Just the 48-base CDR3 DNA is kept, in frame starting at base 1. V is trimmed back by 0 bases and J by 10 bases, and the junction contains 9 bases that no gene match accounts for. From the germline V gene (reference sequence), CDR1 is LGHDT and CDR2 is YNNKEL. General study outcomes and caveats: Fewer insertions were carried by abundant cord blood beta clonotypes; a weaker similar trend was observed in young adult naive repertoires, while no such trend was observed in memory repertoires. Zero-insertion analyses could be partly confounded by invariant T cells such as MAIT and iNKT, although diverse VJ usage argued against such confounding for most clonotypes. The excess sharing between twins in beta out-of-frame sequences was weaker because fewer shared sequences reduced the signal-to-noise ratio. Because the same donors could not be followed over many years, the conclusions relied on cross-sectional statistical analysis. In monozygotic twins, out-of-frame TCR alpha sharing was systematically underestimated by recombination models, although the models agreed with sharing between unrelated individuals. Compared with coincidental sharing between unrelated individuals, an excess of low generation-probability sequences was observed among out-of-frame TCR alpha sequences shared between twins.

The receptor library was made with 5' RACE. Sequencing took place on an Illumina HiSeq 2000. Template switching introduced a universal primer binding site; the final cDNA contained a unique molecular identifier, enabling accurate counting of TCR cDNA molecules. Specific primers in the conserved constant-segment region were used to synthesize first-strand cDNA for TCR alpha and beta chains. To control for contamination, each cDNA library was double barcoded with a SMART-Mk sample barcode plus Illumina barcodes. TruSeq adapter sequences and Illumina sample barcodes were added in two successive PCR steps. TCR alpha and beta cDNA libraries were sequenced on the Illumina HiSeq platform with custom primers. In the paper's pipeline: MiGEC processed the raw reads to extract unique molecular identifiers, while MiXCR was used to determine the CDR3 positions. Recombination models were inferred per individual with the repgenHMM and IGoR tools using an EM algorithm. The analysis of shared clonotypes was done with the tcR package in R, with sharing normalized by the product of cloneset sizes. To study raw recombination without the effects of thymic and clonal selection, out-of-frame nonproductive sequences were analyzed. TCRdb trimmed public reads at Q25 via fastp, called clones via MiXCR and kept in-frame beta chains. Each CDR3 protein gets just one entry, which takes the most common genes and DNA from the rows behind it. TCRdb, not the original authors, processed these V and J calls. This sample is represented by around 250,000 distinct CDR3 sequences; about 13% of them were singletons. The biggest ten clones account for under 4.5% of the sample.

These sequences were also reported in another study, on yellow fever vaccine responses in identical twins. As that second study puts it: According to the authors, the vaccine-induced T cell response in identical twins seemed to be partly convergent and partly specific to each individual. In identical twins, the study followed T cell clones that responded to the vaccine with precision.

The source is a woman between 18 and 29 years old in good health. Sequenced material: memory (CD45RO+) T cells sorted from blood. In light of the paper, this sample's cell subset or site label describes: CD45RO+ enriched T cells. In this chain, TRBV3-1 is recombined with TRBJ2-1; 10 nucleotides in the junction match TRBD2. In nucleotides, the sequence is TGTGCCAGCAGCCAAGAGGAATTAGCGGGGGGCCTAGAGCAGTTCTTC. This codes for CASSQEELAGGLEQFF.